This T cell receptor beta chain was captured by sequencing in a study of a mutant IDH1 vaccine in newly diagnosed glioma. Turning to the study itself: Those enrolled had earlier been treated with radiotherapy, temozolomide, or both, mostly both.

Germline lookup yields CDR1 LNHDA and CDR2 SQIVND (reference sequence). V dropped 2 bases and J dropped 0 bases, with 8 bases sitting between them. CDR3 size: 15 residues. Findings and caveats of the study: Whatever changes occurred in top peripheral T cell clonotypes seemed unrelated to pseudoprogression. Among patients, around 93% showed immune responses induced by the vaccine.

Clones were read by immunoSEQ multiplex PCR, and TCRdb kept only the in-frame ones, dropping some. The sample lists fewer than 45,000 clones; roughly 80% were seen once. As to this clone: Its antigen is not known.

The time point was: baseline, week 1 (first vaccination visit). Regarding treatment: pre-vaccination baseline after standard-of-care therapy. Donors harbored newly found WHO grade 3 or 4 IDH1-mutant, ATRX-lost astrocytomas. This material consisted of PBMCs, taken from a glioma patient treated with radiotherapy, temozolomide or both. The chain uses TRBV19 and TRBJ1-3, with unresolved D. This TCR came from a man in his forties or fifties with glioma. Some clones in this sample may be carry-over from other donors' samples. The CDR3 coding sequence is TGTGCCAGTAGTATACGTGTGGGCTCTGGAAACACCATATATTTT. Translating gives CASSIRVGSGNTIYF.